One and the same sample provided the 8 T cell receptor beta chains below, sequenced in a study of siplizumab effects on memory and regulatory T cells. Clones were read by immunoSEQ multiplex PCR, and TCRdb kept only the in-frame ones, dropping some. The sample contains roughly 50,000 clones, over 85% of which appear only once. Sequencing was done on a sample of CD8+ T cells sorted from blood. The receptors were gathered from a human donor in good health.

The CDR3 sequence: CASSQTGTGLTGELFF. CDR3 sequence (DNA): TGTGCCAGCAGCCAAACCGGGACAGGGCTCACCGGGGAGCTGTTTTTT. The chain is built from TRBV28 and TRBJ2-2; 9 bases align to TRBD1. After removal of 6 bases from V and 4 bases from J, the junction contained 9 bases not matched to a gene. Germline V gives CDR1 MDHEN, CDR2 SYDVKM. This CDR3 has 16 residues.

J is TRBJ2-1 and V is TRBV7-9; maybe TRBD1 (5 bases). From germline, CDR1 is SEHNR and CDR2 FQNEAQ (reference sequence). V was cut by 3 bases and J by 7 bases, with 13 bases left in between. The CDR3 sequence is 14 residues long. CDR3: CASSLGQGRNEQFF. The DNA for the CDR3 is TGTGCCAGCAGCTTGGGGCAGGGAAGAAATGAGCAGTTCTTC.

The chain carries TRBV7-9 and TRBJ1-1; weak D call: TRBD1 (5 bases). CDR3 length: 12 residues. Deletions cut 7 bases from V and 8 bases from J, with 14 bases between. Germline V lookup: CDR1 SEHNR, CDR2 FQNEAQ (reference sequence). CDR3 amino acids: CASTSPGGEAFF. DNA of the CDR3: TGTGCCAGCACATCCCCCGGGGGGGAAGCTTTCTTT.

The sample holds one count of this clone. The genes are TRBV7-9 and TRBJ2-1, with D perhaps given as TRBD1 or TRBD2 (5 bases each). The CDR3 covers 15 residues. Germline CDR1 and CDR2: SEHNR and FQNEAQ (reference sequence). Trimming stripped 7 bases from V and 2 bases from J, with 15 bases between. This chain's CDR3 is CASIGGPRAYNEQFF. The CDR3, as DNA: TGTGCCAGCATTGGGGGACCCCGGGCCTACAATGAGCAGTTCTTC.

The rearrangement links TRBV7-9 to TRBJ2-3; 11 bases line up with TRBD2. CDR3 size: 16 residues. Trimming took 5 bases from V and 1 from J; bases not matched to a gene: 5. Germline V gene sequence: CDR1 SEHNR, CDR2 FQNEAQ (reference sequence). CDR3 DNA: TGTGCCAGCAGCGTAACTAGCGGGAGCGGCACAGATACGCAGTATTTT. Its protein is CASSVTSGSGTDTQYF.

The chain links TRBV7-9 to TRBJ1-1; D is perhaps TRBD1 (6 bases). With 4 bases removed from V and 1 base from J, the gap between germline ends came to 10 bases. Germline V gene lookup returns CDR1 SEHNR and CDR2 FQNEAQ (reference sequence). The CDR3 contains 14 residues. This chain's CDR3 is CASSSQQGNTEAFF. The DNA of the CDR3 is TGTGCCAGCAGCTCTCAACAGGGGAACACTGAAGCTTTCTTT.

The rearrangement links TRBV19 to TRBJ2-3; D not resolved. With 6 bases removed from V and 1 base from J, the gap between germline ends came to 11 bases. The CDR3 totals 14 residues. Germline CDR1 LNHDA, CDR2 SQIVND (reference sequence). For the CDR3, the DNA is TGTGCCAGTAGCCCCCCCCGAGGCACAGATACGCAGTATTTT. The encoded protein is CASSPPRGTDTQYF.

This rearrangement joins TRBV9 to TRBJ1-2; weak D call: TRBD1 (5 bases). The CDR3 has 14 amino acids. V was cut by 3 bases and J by 3 bases, with 12 bases left in between. Germline V lookup: CDR1 SGDLS, CDR2 YYNGEE. The CDR3 nucleotides read TGTGCCAGCAGCGACCCAGGGAACGACTATGGCTACACCTTC. Protein product: CASSDPGNDYGYTF.